These 19 T cell receptor beta chains share one sample of origin, sequenced in a study of T-cell memory formation after mild COVID-19 (dated by TCRdb to 2020 to 2023). The receptor library was made with 5' RACE. TCRdb names Illumina NovaSeq 6000 as the instrument used. The public reads were quality trimmed at Q25 with fastp and then assembled into clones with MiXCR by TCRdb, keeping productive beta chains. CDR3 protein duplicates are merged, each entry listing the most common genes and DNA. The sample table lists 250,000 to 350,000 distinct CDR3 sequences, around 16% of them with a count of one. The ten largest clones take up 20% to 25% of the sample. The source material was PBMCs or a T cell subset sorted from them (not recorded which). The receptors stem from a man aged 18-30 years who had mild COVID-19 (a few samples of this study predate the infection). The sample titles of this study are shuffled in the database, so cell type and time point are left out; the donor was told from shared clones.

This clonotype was seen a few times. V and J are TRBV28 and TRBJ1-4, with TRBD1 matching over 7 bases. This CDR3 has 14 amino acids. Germline values: CDR1 MDHEN, CDR2 SYDVKM. J gave up 9 bases and V 6 bases, and 10 bases lay outside the gene matches. This CDR3 reads CASRGSGGNQKLFF. The CDR3 nucleotides are TGTGCCAGCAGGGGGTCAGGGGGAAATCAAAAACTGTTTTTT.

The chain recombines TRBV30 with TRBJ2-5; D remains unclear. Trimming shortened V by 5 bases and J by 5 bases, and 12 bases separated the two germline ends. CDR1 GTSNPN and CDR2 SVGIG come from the germline V gene (reference sequence). CDR3 length: 12 amino acids. CDR3 sequence reads: CAWGLFDETQYF. The CDR3 DNA reads TGTGCCTGGGGCTTATTTGACGAGACCCAGTACTTC.

V gene TRBV20-1 combines with J gene TRBJ2-7, with 8 bases aligning to TRBD1. The V and J ends lost 5 bases and 3 bases, in that order; junction bases with no gene match: 3. CDR3 length equals 12 residues. Germline V gene lookup returns CDR1 DFQATT and CDR2 SNEGSKA (reference sequence). CDR3 sequence (DNA): TGCAGTGCTGCCGGGACAGGCTACGAGCAGTACGTC. It is translated as CSAAGTGYEQYV.

V and J are TRBV12-3 or TRBV12-4 and TRBJ1-2, with D possibly being TRBD1 (5 bases). With 3 bases removed from V and 8 bases from J, the gap between germline ends came to 10 bases. The CDR3 extends over 12 amino acids. Here the CDR3 reads CASSFGGAGYTF. CDR3 nucleotides: TGTGCCAGCAGTTTTGGGGGTGCCGGCTACACCTTC.

The chain uses TRBV24-1 and TRBJ1-2; D unclear. Trimming removed 1 base from V and 7 bases from J, with 9 bases in between. Germline CDR1 reads KGHDR; CDR2 reads SFDVKD. The CDR3 runs 13 residues. DNA for the CDR3: TGTGCCACCAGTGATTTTGGAATTCCTGGCTACACCTTC. Protein: CATSDFGIPGYTF.

The chain joins TRBV18 to TRBJ2-7; 11 bases line up with TRBD2. Trimming cost V 5 bases and J 4 bases; bases outside gene matches: 7. Germline V gives CDR1 KGHSH, CDR2 LQKENI. This CDR3 contains 15 residues. CDR3 residues: CASSATSGGEYEQYF. In DNA, the CDR3 is TGTGCCAGCTCAGCTACTAGCGGGGGAGAATACGAGCAGTACTTC.

The chain employs TRBV9 and TRBJ2-3; 9 bases map to TRBD2. The length of the CDR3 is 16 residues. After removal of 3 bases from V and 3 bases from J, the junction contained 8 bases not matched to a gene. Germline-derived CDR1 and CDR2 are SGDLS and YYNGEE. The CDR3 DNA follows: TGTGCCAGCAGCGATGGAGCGGGGGGCGGGACAGATACGCAGTATTTT. Encoded protein: CASSDGAGGGTDTQYF.

The chain uses TRBV6-2 or TRBV6-3 and TRBJ2-7; the D is unclear. V was pared by 2 bases and J by 4 bases, with 9 bases between. Germline CDR1 MNHEY, CDR2 SVGEGT. The CDR3 runs 13 residues. CDR3 sequence (DNA): TGTGCCAGCAGTTACGTCGGGCGATACGAGCAGTACGTC. Amino acids: CASSYVGRYEQYV.

This clonotype was seen a handful of times. The V gene is TRBV6-5, the J gene TRBJ1-2; D might be TRBD1 (5 bases). Germline CDR1 MNHEY, CDR2 SVGAGI. The CDR3 runs to 15 residues. The V gene lost 0 bases and the J gene lost 2 bases, with 10 bases spanning the gap. CDR3 residues: CASSYSGTTNYGYTF. In nucleotides, the CDR3 is TGTGCCAGCAGTTACTCCGGGACGACCAACTATGGCTACACCTTC.

This clonotype was picked up a small number of times. The chain links TRBV9 to TRBJ1-6; D remains ambiguous. The CDR3 runs 14 residues. V lost 3 bases, J lost 5 bases, and 9 bases lay in between. Germline-derived CDR1 and CDR2 are SGDLS and YYNGEE. This chain's CDR3 is CASSATGDNSPLHF. The CDR3 nucleotides read TGTGCCAGCAGCGCCACCGGGGATAATTCACCCCTCCACTTT.

This clonotype is a singleton in its sample. The rearrangement uses TRBV7-2 and TRBJ2-1, with D perhaps matching TRBD1 (5 bases). Germline V gene data show CDR1 as SGHTA and CDR2 as FQGNSA. V dropped 5 bases and J dropped 4 bases, with 15 bases sitting between them. This CDR3 spans 15 amino acids. DNA for the CDR3: TGTGCCAGCAGCGCTGACAGTGCGGTATACAATGAGCAGTTCTTC. Protein sequence: CASSADSAVYNEQFF.

This chain uses TRBV12-3 or TRBV12-4 with TRBJ2-1, with 8 bases aligning to TRBD1. This CDR3 comprises 15 residues. The V segment lost 2 bases and the J segment 7 bases; nucleotides outside the gene matches: 7. For the CDR3, the DNA is TGTGCCAGCAGTTTAAACCCAGGGGGCTGGAATGAGCAGTTCTTC. It codes for CASSLNPGGWNEQFF.

Note on this clonotype: The germline gene is not matched at one end of the junction; a read error may be the cause. The rearrangement links TRBV12-3 or TRBV12-4 to TRBJ2-5; 7 bases agree with TRBD2. The CDR3 is 14 amino acids. The CDR3 loop is CARSPGGGTKTQYF. The CDR3 coding sequence is TGTGCCCGCAGTCCTGGGGGGGGGACTAAGACCCAGTACTTC.

This clonotype occurred a few times. The V call is TRBV5-1, the J call TRBJ1-2, with a tentative D call TRBD1 (6 bases). V lost 0 bases to trimming and J lost 4 bases, with 16 bases between them. The CDR3 loop spans 16 amino acids. Germline V lookup: CDR1 SGHRS, CDR2 YFSETQ. CDR3 in DNA: TGCGCCAGCAGCTTGGTTACGGGGGGCACCGGCTATGGCTACACCTTC. Amino acid sequence: CASSLVTGGTGYGYTF.

This clonotype was seen more than once but under ten times. The V and J genes are TRBV5-1 and TRBJ2-1; 8 positions match TRBD1. Germline trimming cut 7 bases from V and 5 bases from J; bases unmatched to any gene: 8. Germline V gives CDR1 SGHRS, CDR2 YFSETQ. The CDR3 is 14 residues long. CDR3 nucleotides: TGCGCCAGCTCTCAGGACAGGGAGGACAATGAGCAGTTCTTC. Protein sequence: CASSQDREDNEQFF.

The genes are TRBV30 and TRBJ1-1; no clear D gene. V was clipped by 5 bases and J by 1 base, with 5 bases between them. CDR3 size: 11 residues. The V gene's germline CDR1 is GTSNPN and CDR2 SVGIG (reference sequence). The CDR3 coding sequence is TGTGCCTGGGTCGAGAACACTGAAGCTTTCTTT. Translated, it gives CAWVENTEAFF.

This chain uses TRBV7-2 with TRBJ2-1, with D hard to call. The CDR3 consists of 16 residues. Between the trimmed V and J ends, which lost 5 bases and 2 bases, there was a span of 16 bases. Germline V gene lookup returns CDR1 SGHTA and CDR2 FQGNSA. As DNA, the CDR3 is TGTGCCAGCAGCCCCCGGACGGTGCACGCCTACAATGAGCAGTTCTTC. Protein: CASSPRTVHAYNEQFF. The variable domain in full, completed from reference TRBV7-2 and TRBJ2-1, reads GAGVSQSPSNKVTEKGKDVELRCDPISGHTALYWYRQSLGQGLEFLIYFQGNSAPDKSGLPSDRFSAERTGGSVSTLTIQRTQQEDSAVYLCASSPRTVHAYNEQFFGPGTRLTVL.

The chain employs TRBV4-3 and TRBJ1-2; D not resolved. The CDR3 loop spans 15 amino acids. CDR1 and CDR2 (germline): LGHNA, YSLEER. With 0 bases removed from V and 8 bases from J, the gap between germline ends came to 16 bases. CDR3 sequence reads: CASSQDLGEPWGYTF. CDR3 nucleotides: TGCGCCAGCAGCCAAGATCTCGGGGAGCCCTGGGGCTACACCTTC.

This clonotype was picked up a small number of times. The chain links TRBV5-1 to TRBJ2-2; 8 bases map to TRBD1. Germline V CDR1 and CDR2: SGHRS, YFSETQ. V lost 4 bases to trimming and J lost 3 bases; unmatched junction nucleotides: 2. This CDR3 region has 14 residues. The CDR3 nucleotides read TGCGCCAGCAGCAAGACAGGGGACACCGGGGAGCTGTTTTTT. Protein sequence: CASSKTGDTGELFF.